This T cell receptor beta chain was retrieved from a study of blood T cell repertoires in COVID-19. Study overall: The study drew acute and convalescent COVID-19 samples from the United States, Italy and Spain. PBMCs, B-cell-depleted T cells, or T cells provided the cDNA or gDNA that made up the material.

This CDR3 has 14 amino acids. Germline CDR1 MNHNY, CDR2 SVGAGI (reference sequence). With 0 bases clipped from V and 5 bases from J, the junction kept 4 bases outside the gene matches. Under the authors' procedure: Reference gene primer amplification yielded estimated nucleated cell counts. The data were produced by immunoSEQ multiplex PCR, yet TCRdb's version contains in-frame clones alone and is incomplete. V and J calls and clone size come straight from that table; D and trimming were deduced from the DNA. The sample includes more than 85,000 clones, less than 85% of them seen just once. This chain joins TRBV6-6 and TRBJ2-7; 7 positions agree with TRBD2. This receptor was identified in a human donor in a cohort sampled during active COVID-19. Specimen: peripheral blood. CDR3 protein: CASSYSLAVHEQYF. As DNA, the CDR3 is TGTGCCAGCAGTTACTCCCTAGCGGTACACGAGCAGTACTTC.